Sequencing of this TCR beta chain was carried out in a study of T cell clonality in common variable immunodeficiency. This clone was observed a handful of times. The antigen remains unidentified. The CDR3 end falls 3 residues outside the read, so it is completed with the germline J gene. This CDR3 comprises 14 residues. The V gene end was trimmed by 3 bases and the J gene end by 6 bases; junction bases not matched to a gene: 6. CDR1 SEHNR and CDR2 FQNEAQ come from the germline V gene (reference sequence). Reduced serum IgG, IgA and/or IgM plus specific antibody deficiency defined CVID. The CVID group had roughly 15 females and about 29 males, mean age about 36. Donors gave about 5 to 9 ml heparinized peripheral whole blood. Overall study results and limits: In common variable immunodeficiency, TCR beta chains reportedly carried fewer deletions and N-nucleotide insertions. The cause of increased CVID clonality remains unclear without subpopulation sequencing.

Assay: immunoSEQ multiplex PCR; the TCRdb copy retains only in-frame clones and omits some. The profile covers about 20,000 clones, none occurring a single time. Sequencing was done on a sample of peripheral blood mononuclear cells. This sequence joins TRBV7-9 and TRBJ2-3; the match to TRBD2 covers 7 bases. This receptor was taken from a human donor with common variable immunodeficiency. CDR3 DNA (partial): TGTGCCAGCAGCTTGAGCGGGGTGCAGGATACG. It is translated as CASSLSGVQDT. The CDR3 reads in full as CASSLSGVQDTQYF. Together with reference TRBV7-9 and TRBJ2-3, the CDR3 gives the full variable domain: DTGVSQNPRHKITKRGQNVTFRCDPISEHNRLYWYRQTLGQGPEFLTYFQNEAQLEKSRLLSDRFSAERPKGSFSTLEIQRTEQGDSAMYLCASSLSGVQDTQYFGPGTRLTVL.